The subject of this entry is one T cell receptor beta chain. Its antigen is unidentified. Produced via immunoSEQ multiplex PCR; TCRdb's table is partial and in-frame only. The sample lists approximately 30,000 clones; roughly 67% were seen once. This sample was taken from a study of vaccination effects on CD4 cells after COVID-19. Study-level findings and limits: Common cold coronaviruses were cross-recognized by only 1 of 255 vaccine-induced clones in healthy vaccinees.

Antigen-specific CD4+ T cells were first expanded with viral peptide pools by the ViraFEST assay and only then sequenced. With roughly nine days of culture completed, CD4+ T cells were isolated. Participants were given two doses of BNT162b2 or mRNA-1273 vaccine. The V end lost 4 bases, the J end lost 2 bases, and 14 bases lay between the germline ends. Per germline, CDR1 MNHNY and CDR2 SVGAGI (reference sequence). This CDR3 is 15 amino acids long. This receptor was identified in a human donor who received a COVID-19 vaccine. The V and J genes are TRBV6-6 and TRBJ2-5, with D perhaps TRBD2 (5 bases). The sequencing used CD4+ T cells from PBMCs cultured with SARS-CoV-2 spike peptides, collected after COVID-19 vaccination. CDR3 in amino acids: CASSFTAGRQETQYF. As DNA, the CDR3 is TGTGCCAGCAGTTTCACTGCGGGCCGTCAAGAGACCCAGTACTTC.